This T cell receptor beta chain was profiled in a study of blood T cell repertoires in COVID-19 (TCRdb year 2020). Looking at the study overall: Samples covering the acute and convalescent phases of COVID-19 were provided by collaborators in the United States, Italy and Spain. Deeply sampled blood TCRbeta repertoires from subjects exposed to, actively infected with, or recovered from COVID-19 were included in the dataset. The material from the prospective study consisted of cDNA or gDNA derived from T cells, B-cell-depleted T cells, or PBMCs. A de-identified subject ID, COVID-19 status, age in years and sex were almost always included in the sample metadata. A freely available public database, intended as a resource for researchers studying the immune response to SARS-CoV-2, is where the repertoires were released. Where HLA class I and class II types were available, the types were taken from metadata supplied by the sample provider, not from assay-based typing. The samples were drawn from two sources: the first 160 participants of the ongoing ImmuneRACE study, and 1,000 to 1,500 subjects contributed by 6 global collaborators. What the work shows at the level of the full study, not this receptor alone: How much clinical and demographic metadata was included differed by source and by participant, and the metadata was provided uncurated.

In the prospective study, participants were 18 to 89 years old, resided in 24 geographic areas of the United States, and were enrolled through a virtual design. In the prospective study, cohorts were assigned on the basis of participant-reported clinical history obtained from a screening survey and a study questionnaire. Exposed participants had been in contact, within 2 weeks of entering the study, with a person who had a PCR-confirmed or clinician-diagnosed case of COVID-19. Mobile phlebotomists in the prospective study collected whole blood, serum and a nasopharyngeal or oropharyngeal swab from every participant. Prospective study participants could optionally give additional blood draws and questionnaires over an approximately 2-month period. Prospective study blood samples were shipped either frozen or at room temperature before DNA extraction. The germline V gene specifies SNHLY as CDR1 and FYNNEI as CDR2. V is reduced by 2 bases and J by 0 bases, leaving a spacing of 11 bases between them. Its CDR3 holds 15 amino acids, cysteine through phenylalanine. The entry retains the CDR3 DNA only, 45 bases that are in frame from base 1.

With respect to this clone: The antigen this receptor binds is unknown. Qualities for individual bases were not recorded, and no much larger clone is one base off.

The immunoSEQ Assay, a bias-controlled multiplex PCR, was used to amplify TCRbeta CDR3 regions from genomic DNA. The authors' pipeline ran thus. The number of nucleated cells in each sample was estimated from the amplification of reference gene primers within the assay. To quantify the absolute abundance of each unique TCRbeta CDR3 rearrangement, sequence reads were collapsed and filtered. For each sample, productive Simpson clonality was calculated by taking the square root of Simpson's diversity index across productive rearrangements. In its TCRdb copy, this immuneACCESS table keeps in-frame sequences only and misses some clones. Where compared with another copy, unresolved V genes explain less than half of these, and the others have no known cause. Clone size and V and J calls were adopted from that table, with D and trimming inferred from the DNA. In this sample the table shows 150,000 or so clones, 84% of which occur a single time. Almost 6% of the sample comes from the top ten.

This TCR was sampled from a woman in her forties or fifties who had been exposed to COVID-19. In this chain, TRBV2 is recombined with TRBJ2-7; confidence is insufficient to name the D gene. Sequencing was carried out using PBMCs or T cells enriched from blood (not recorded which). The CDR3 corresponds to CASSETSTGSYEQYF. In nucleotide form, the sequence is TGTGCCAGCAGTGAAACCTCGACGGGCTCCTACGAGCAGTACTTC.